This TCR beta chain was profiled in a study of blood T cells in healthy people across ages. The CDR3 length is 12 residues. V was pared by 0 bases and J by 14 bases, with 11 bases between. Germline V gene sequence: CDR1 MGHRA, CDR2 YSYEKL. Alongside a J-beta primer mix, a sample-barcoded 5' primer served in a second PCR lasting roughly 7 to 11 cycles. All samples gave at least 3 million CDR3-containing paired-end reads. Each CDR3 protein is one row after TCRdb ran MiXCR on the 5' RACE reads. The profile shows 1 million or so distinct CDR3 sequences, approximately 26% of them singletons. The draw of peripheral blood yielded ten milliliters from each donor. This sample was shared with a second study, whose subject was T cells of mothers and their children. That investigation notes: Reads obtained per mother exceeded 10 million TCR beta CDR3 reads, with roughly 3.1 million obtained per child. The authors found no persistent microchimeric T cell clones.

This chain connects TRBV4-1 to TRBJ2-1; D is unclear. The sequenced sample was blood. The TCR comes from a girl aged 2 to 9 in good health. The CDR3 spells CASSQEGTYKFF. CDR3 in DNA: TGCGCCAGCAGCCAAGAGGGAACTTACAAGTTCTTC.